Below, one TCR beta chain is given with its context. Its antigen is not known. This entry belongs to a study of CD8+ T cells in alopecia areata. Broader study findings: Scalp sample data also include resident alphabeta T cells from normal skin.

Following RNA extraction, reverse transcription yielded cDNA that acted as the sequencing template. The table came from immunoSEQ multiplex PCR; TCRdb's copy has only in-frame clones and leaves some out. Of roughly 100,000 clones in the sample, about 60% were seen once. This TCR came from a human donor in good health. Material: CD4+ T cells sorted from blood.

CDR3 in amino acids: CSVGGVSTDTQYF. The DNA of the CDR3 is TGCAGCGTTGGTGGGGTGAGCACAGATACGCAGTATTTT. The chain carries TRBV29-1 and TRBJ2-3; no clear D. The germline gives CDR1 SQVTM, CDR2 ANQGSEA. V was pared by 4 bases and J by 0 bases, with 8 bases between. The CDR3 contains 13 residues.